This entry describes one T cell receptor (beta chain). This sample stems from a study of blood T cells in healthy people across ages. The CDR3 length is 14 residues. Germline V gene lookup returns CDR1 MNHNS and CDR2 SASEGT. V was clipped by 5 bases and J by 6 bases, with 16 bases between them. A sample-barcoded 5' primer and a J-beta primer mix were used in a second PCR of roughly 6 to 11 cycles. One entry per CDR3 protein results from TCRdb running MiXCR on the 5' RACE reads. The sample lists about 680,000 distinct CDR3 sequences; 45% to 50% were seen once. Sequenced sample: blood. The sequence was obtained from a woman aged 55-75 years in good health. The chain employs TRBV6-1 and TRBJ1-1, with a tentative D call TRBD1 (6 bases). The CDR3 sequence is CASSSKGVGAEAFF. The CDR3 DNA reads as TGTGCCAGCAGTTCCAAGGGGGTGGGCGCTGAAGCTTTCTTT.